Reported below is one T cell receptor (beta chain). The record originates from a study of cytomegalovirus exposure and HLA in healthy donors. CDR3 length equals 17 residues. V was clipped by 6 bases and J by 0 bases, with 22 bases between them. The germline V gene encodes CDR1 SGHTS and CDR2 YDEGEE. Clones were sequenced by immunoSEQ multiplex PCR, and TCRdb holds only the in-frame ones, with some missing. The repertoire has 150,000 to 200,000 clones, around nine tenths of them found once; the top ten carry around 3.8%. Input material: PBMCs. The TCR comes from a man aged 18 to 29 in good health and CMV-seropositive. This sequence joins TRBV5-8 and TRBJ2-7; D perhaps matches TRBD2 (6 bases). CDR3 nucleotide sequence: TGTGCCAGCAATCCTGGGGAGGAGTGGGGGAGCTCCTACGAGCAGTACTTC. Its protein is CASNPGEEWGSSYEQYF. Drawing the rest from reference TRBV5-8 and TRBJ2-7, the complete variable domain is EAGVTQSPTHLIKTRGQQATLRCSPISGHTSVYWYQQALGLGLQFLLWYDEGEERNRGNFPPRFSGRQFPNYSSELNVNALELEDSALYLCASNPGEEWGSSYEQYFGPGTRLTVT.